The 15 T cell receptor beta chains below come from one sample, sequenced in a study of regulatory T cells in long-lasting Graves disease. As to time point: newly diagnosed GD, antithyroid drugs for less than 3 months. Extracted PBMC RNA gave rise to the TCR library. Through Arm-PCR of CDR3 regions and iRepertoire HTBI primers, TCR beta libraries were built. One entry per CDR3 protein, called by TCRdb with MiXCR from the multiplex PCR reads. The top ten hold approximately 30% of the sample, which has roughly 380,000 distinct CDR3 sequences, approximately 16% seen once. A further study also used this sample, focusing on T cells in Graves' hyperthyroidism and ophthalmopathy.

The source material was peripheral blood mononuclear cells (PBMCs), sampled at new diagnosis, from a patient treated with antithyroid drugs. These receptors came from a middle-aged man with Graves disease.

This chain connects TRBV7-3 to TRBJ1-5, with 9 bases matching TRBD1. Germline CDR1 reads SGHTA; CDR2 reads FQGTGA. J was trimmed by 5 bases and V by 5 bases; bases with no gene match: 7. The CDR3 sequence is 15 residues long. CDR3 coding DNA: TGTGCCAGCAGCCTGAGGGACAGGGAATATCAGCCCCAGCATTTT. As protein: CASSLRDREYQPQHF.

This clonotype was counted many times. J is TRBJ1-1 and V is TRBV7-3; no firm D call. From germline, CDR1 is SGHTA and CDR2 FQGTGA. This CDR3 has 14 amino acids. V lost 1 base, J lost 1 base, and 7 bases lay in between. The CDR3 DNA sequence: TGTGCCAGCAGCTTAATCGACCGGAACACTGAAGCTTTCTTT. It specifies CASSLIDRNTEAFF.

In this sample, this clonotype turned up many times. This chain links TRBV7-2 with TRBJ2-3; D unresolved. The CDR3 spans 15 residues. In germline, CDR1 is SGHTA, CDR2 FQGNSA. The V and J ends lost 5 bases and 1 base respectively, with 13 bases between them. The CDR3 spells CASSPRRLGTDTQYF. CDR3 nucleotide sequence: TGTGCCAGCAGCCCACGAAGACTTGGCACAGATACGCAGTATTTT.

This clonotype was recorded many times. CDR3 bases: TGCGCCAGCAGCTTTGGGAAGGGAGCGGGTATGAATGAGCAGTTCTTC. This translates into CASSFGKGAGMNEQFF. This chain joins TRBV5-1 and TRBJ2-1; the D gene is possibly TRBD2 (6 bases). The V gene lost 2 bases and the J gene lost 7 bases, with 19 bases spanning the gap. Germline V CDR1 and CDR2: SGHRS, YFSETQ. The CDR3 covers 16 residues.

This clonotype has ten or more counts. The V and J genes are TRBV6-1 and TRBJ1-4; D unresolved. The CDR3 is 10 amino acids. Trimming cost V 8 bases and J 7 bases, with 5 bases left between them. The germline V gene encodes CDR1 MNHNS and CDR2 SASEGT. The CDR3 reads CASRLEKLFF. CDR3 DNA sequence: TGTGCCAGCCGACTTGAAAAACTGTTTTTT.

This clonotype was observed at least ten times. The chain has TRBV28 and TRBJ2-3; the D gene is possibly TRBD2 (6 bases). CDR3 size: 17 residues. Per germline, CDR1 MDHEN and CDR2 SYDVKM. Trimming removed 5 bases at V and 0 bases at J, with 18 bases between. The CDR3: CASSGRHPGLSTDTQYF. The CDR3 DNA reads TGTGCCAGCAGTGGGCGACATCCGGGACTCAGCACAGATACGCAGTATTTT.

This clonotype showed up just a few times. The chain uses TRBV5-1 and TRBJ1-1; tentatively, D is TRBD1 (6 bases). V lost 4 bases and J 1 base, leaving 14 bases between the germline ends. Germline loops: CDR1 SGHRS, CDR2 YFSETQ. This CDR3 region has 15 residues. CDR3 sequence reads: CASSASPDRNTEAFF. As DNA, the CDR3 is TGCGCCAGCAGCGCGTCACCGGACAGGAACACTGAAGCTTTCTTT.

This clonotype was picked up many times. This chain links TRBV20-1 with TRBJ1-5; a weak D match, TRBD1 (6 bases). The V end lost 5 bases, the J end lost 5 bases, and 13 bases lay between the germline ends. The CDR3 has 13 residues. CDR1 DFQATT and CDR2 SNEGSKA come from the germline V gene (reference sequence). Here the CDR3 DNA reads TGCAGTGCTGCTGGGGGCGTTTATCAGCCCCAGCATTTT. Its translation is CSAAGGVYQPQHF.

This clonotype has a count of ten or more. The chain is built from TRBV5-1 and TRBJ2-7, with 7 bases that match TRBD1. Per the germline V gene, CDR1 is SGHRS and CDR2 is YFSETQ. The CDR3 spans 14 residues. Trimming at V came to 4 bases and at J to 5 bases, leaving 9 bases not matched to a gene. The CDR3 loop is CASSPQTGLNEQYF. In nucleotides, the CDR3 is TGCGCCAGCAGCCCCCAGACAGGGCTCAACGAGCAGTACTTC.

This clonotype was counted only a few times. The chain recombines TRBV15 with TRBJ2-4, with 8 bases identical to TRBD1. The germline V gene encodes CDR1 LNHNV and CDR2 YYDKDF (reference sequence). V was pared by 0 bases and J by 7 bases, with 8 bases of the junction left unmatched. The CDR3 is made up of 16 amino acids. The CDR3 sequence is CATSRDSGGWWNIQYF. CDR3 in DNA: TGTGCCACCAGCAGAGACTCAGGGGGCTGGTGGAACATTCAGTACTTC.

The rearrangement uses TRBV9 and TRBJ2-5; 7 nucleotides match TRBD2. The germline V gene has CDR1 SGDLS and CDR2 YYNGEE. The CDR3 consists of 14 residues. V was clipped by 2 bases and J by 7 bases; unmatched bases: 8. The CDR3 nucleotides read TGTGCCAGCAGCGTCACGGCGGGGGAAGGGACCCAGTACTTC. This sequence encodes CASSVTAGEGTQYF.

At least ten counts were recorded for this clonotype. The chain is built from TRBV12-3 or TRBV12-4 and TRBJ1-2, with 8 bases matching TRBD1. V was clipped by 5 bases and J by 3 bases; unmatched bases: 8. The CDR3 spans 15 residues. The CDR3 sequence: CASSPGDRGYYGYTF. The CDR3 DNA follows: TGTGCCAGCAGTCCAGGCGACAGGGGATACTATGGCTACACCTTC.

The V and J genes are TRBV2 and TRBJ2-7, with D perhaps being TRBD1 or TRBD2 (6 bases each). The CDR3 has 11 residues. V lost 9 bases to trimming and J lost 3 bases, with 9 bases between them. CDR1 and CDR2 (germline): SNHLY, FYNNEI. CDR3 residues: CASKGGYEQYF. In DNA, the CDR3 is TGTGCCAGTAAGGGGGGCTACGAGCAGTACTTC.

The table lists this clonotype with many counts. The rearrangement joins TRBV7-9 to TRBJ1-1; weak D call: TRBD1 (5 bases). Germline-derived CDR1 and CDR2 are SEHNR and FQNEAQ (reference sequence). V was clipped by 5 bases and J by 0 bases, with 10 bases between them. CDR3 length: 14 amino acids. The CDR3 nucleotides are TGTGCCAGCAGCAAGGGGCGGCTGAACACTGAAGCTTTCTTT. It encodes CASSKGRLNTEAFF.

In its sample, this clonotype was seen many times. V gene TRBV5-1 combines with J gene TRBJ2-1; TRBD2 matches at 9 bases. This CDR3 is 15 amino acids long. V lost 3 bases to trimming and J lost 9 bases; unmatched junction nucleotides: 10. Looked up from germline, CDR1 is SGHRS and CDR2 is YFSETQ. The CDR3 DNA reads as TGCGCCAGCAGCTCTATAGCGGGGGCGGGGGGTGAGCAGTTCTTC. Encoded protein: CASSSIAGAGGEQFF.